This T cell receptor (beta chain) is from a study of blood T cell repertoires in COVID-19. The overall study: Acute-phase and convalescent COVID-19 samples originated in the United States, Italy and Spain. The cDNA or gDNA used as material had been derived from T cells, B-cell-depleted T cells, or PBMCs.

V was trimmed by 1 base and J by 0 bases, leaving 18 bases between them. The CDR3 is made up of 18 amino acids. Germline V gives CDR1 SGHNT, CDR2 YYREEE (reference sequence). Original handling: Amplification of reference gene primers was used by the study to estimate nucleated cell counts. The assay was immunoSEQ multiplex PCR, and TCRdb's table has in-frame clones only and misses some. The V and J calls and clone size are taken from that table; D and trimming were inferred from the DNA. Altogether more than 25,000 clones are present, 80% to 90% being singletons, with the ten largest covering about 30%.

Input material: peripheral blood. The chain combines TRBV5-4 with TRBJ2-3; D possibly corresponds to TRBD2 (5 bases). The TCR sequence derives from an elderly woman with COVID-19, enrolled during active disease. CDR3 amino acids: CASSLSPSRGASTDTQYF. The CDR3 bases are TGTGCCAGCAGCTTGTCACCTTCACGGGGAGCCAGCACAGATACGCAGTATTTT. The complete variable domain, with remaining parts taken from reference TRBV5-4 and TRBJ2-3, reads ETGVTQSPTHLIKTRGQQVTLRCSSQSGHNTVSWYQQALGQGPQFIFQYYREEENGRGNFPPRFSGLQFPNYSSELNVNALELDDSALYLCASSLSPSRGASTDTQYFGPGTRLTVL.